What follows are 18 T cell receptor beta chains derived from one specimen sequenced in a study of type 1 regulatory T cells. One entry per CDR3 protein results from TCRdb running MiXCR on the reads. The data show fewer than 25,000 distinct CDR3 sequences, more than 45% seen once. Antigen specificity for these receptors is unknown. The specimen sequenced was cultured T cells, either the whole culture or a sorted T cell fraction (not recorded which). The receptors stem from a human donor in good health.

The V call is TRBV20-1, the J call TRBJ2-1, with 11 bases fitting TRBD2. Germline CDR1 reads DFQATT; CDR2 reads SNEGSKA (reference sequence). Unmatched junction bases numbered 22, after V lost 6 bases and J lost 0 bases. This CDR3 contains 21 residues. The CDR3 DNA reads TGCAGTGCCCTTGCTCGAAGCGGGACTAGCGGTTCTAAAAGCTCCTACAATGAGCAGTTCTTC. This translates into CSALARSGTSGSKSSYNEQFF.

This clonotype was detected ten times or more. This chain links TRBV6-2 or TRBV6-3 with TRBJ1-4, with 7 bases lining up with TRBD1. This CDR3 region has 12 residues. J was trimmed by 8 bases and V by 10 bases; bases with no gene match: 7. Germline-derived CDR1 and CDR2 are MNHEY and SVGEGT. The CDR3 sequence: CATRQGVEKLFF. In nucleotides, the CDR3 is TGTGCCACACGACAGGGTGTGGAAAAACTGTTTTTT.

With regard to this clonotype: A much larger clonotype is one base distant, so this may be a read error. The chain has TRBV24-1 and TRBJ1-1; unclear D gene. This CDR3 is 13 amino acids long. Germline CDR1 reads KGHDR; CDR2 reads SFDVKD. CDR3 region: CASSGRHGTEAFF. For the CDR3, the DNA is TGTGCCTCCAGTGGCAGACATGGCACTGAAGCTTTCTTT.

In DNA form, the CDR3 reads TGTGCCTCCGGGGGAAACACTGAAGCTTTCTTT. It specifies CASGGNTEAFF. The V call is TRBV30, the J call TRBJ1-1, with TRBD1 as a possible D gene (5 bases). The CDR3 is 11 residues long. Between the trimmed V and J ends, which lost 7 bases and 2 bases, there was a span of 8 bases. CDR1 and CDR2 (germline): GTSNPN, SVGIG (reference sequence). Full variable domain (rest looked up from reference TRBV30 and TRBJ1-1): SQTIHQWPATLVQPVGSPLSLECTVEGTSNPNLYWYRQAAGRGLQLLFYSVGIGQISSEVPQNLSASRPQDRQFILSSKKLLLSDSGFYLCASGGNTEAFFGQGTRLTVV.

The chain couples TRBV27 to TRBJ1-4; no definite D call. V lost 4 bases and J 0 bases, leaving 9 bases between the germline ends. CDR1 and CDR2 from the germline V gene are MNHEY and SMNVEV (reference sequence). This CDR3 region has 15 residues. CDR3 amino acids: CASSSQGATNEKLFF. DNA for the CDR3: TGTGCCAGCAGTTCCCAAGGTGCAACTAATGAAAAACTGTTTTTT.

By sample share, this clonotype is medium-sized. This rearrangement joins TRBV7-9 to TRBJ2-2; no firm D call. Germline CDR1 is SEHNR and CDR2 is FQNEAQ (reference sequence). Trimming removed 6 bases from V and 4 bases from J, with 6 bases in between. This CDR3 comprises 12 residues. The CDR3: CASRPSTGELFF. The CDR3 DNA reads TGTGCCAGCAGACCAAGCACCGGGGAGCTGTTTTTT.

By share, this clonotype counts as medium-sized. This rearrangement joins TRBV6-2 or TRBV6-3 to TRBJ1-5; D remains ambiguous. V lost 5 bases and J lost 6, with 20 bases in between. From germline, CDR1 is MNHEY and CDR2 SVGEGT. CDR3 length: 16 amino acids. CDR3 sequence reads: CASSLGKEGNIQPQHF. The CDR3 DNA reads TGTGCCAGCAGTCTGGGGAAAGAAGGCAATATTCAGCCCCAGCATTTT.

This clonotype has at least ten counts. The J gene is TRBJ1-3, the V gene TRBV19; D is uncertain. CDR3 length: 12 residues. The germline gives CDR1 LNHDA, CDR2 SQIVND (reference sequence). Trimming stripped 11 bases from V and 0 bases from J, with 8 bases between. This CDR3 reads CASMSSGNTIYF. The CDR3 nucleotides read TGTGCCTCGATGAGCTCTGGAAACACCATATATTTT.

The CDR3: CASSPRSGANVLTF. The CDR3 DNA is TGTGCCAGCAGCCCCCGGTCTGGGGCCAACGTCCTGACTTTC. The rearrangement joins TRBV11-2 to TRBJ2-6; no clear D gene. The CDR3 totals 14 residues. Germline-derived CDR1 and CDR2 are SGHAT and FQNNGV. The V end lost 5 bases, the J end lost 1 base, and 6 bases lay between the germline ends.

This clonotype was observed a few times. The chain couples TRBV12-3 or TRBV12-4 to TRBJ2-3, with no clear D. The CDR3 consists of 12 residues. Trimming pared 1 base from V and 7 bases from J, leaving 6 bases between. The CDR3 is CASSLVGNTQYF. Written as DNA, the CDR3 is TGTGCCAGCAGTTTAGTTGGTAATACGCAGTATTTT.

This clonotype was observed a handful of times. The chain is built from TRBV12-3 or TRBV12-4 and TRBJ2-1, with 8 bases identical to TRBD2. V dropped 1 base and J dropped 8; count of bases not matched to a gene: 16. The CDR3 is 18 residues long. The CDR3: CASSLGRYRVGGGHEQFF. The CDR3 DNA follows: TGTGCCAGCAGTTTAGGACGATATCGGGTCGGGGGGGGCCATGAGCAGTTCTTC.

By share, this clonotype counts as medium-sized. The V call is TRBV12-3 or TRBV12-4, the J call TRBJ1-5; D is uncertain. V was clipped by 4 bases and J by 2 bases, with 9 bases between them. This CDR3 is 14 amino acids long. CDR3 residues: CASSSQMGNQPQHF. The CDR3 DNA follows: TGTGCCAGCAGTTCCCAAATGGGCAATCAGCCCCAGCATTTT.

By frequency in the sample, this clonotype is medium-sized (0.01 to 0.1%). This chain links TRBV4-1 with TRBJ2-4; D perhaps matches TRBD2 (6 bases). The germline V and J ends were trimmed by 5 bases and 1 base, with 15 bases remaining between them. In germline, CDR1 is MGHRA, CDR2 YSYEKL. This CDR3 is 16 amino acids long. This chain's CDR3 is CASSEGLQLAKNIQYF. The CDR3, as DNA: TGCGCCAGCAGCGAGGGACTCCAACTCGCCAAAAACATTCAGTACTTC.

CDR3 region: CASSPLDRGGYGYTF. The CDR3, as DNA: TGTGCCAGCAGTCCACTCGACAGGGGGGGATATGGCTACACCTTC. The V call is TRBV12-3 or TRBV12-4, the J call TRBJ1-2, with 9 nucleotides matching TRBD1. CDR3 length equals 15 residues. V was clipped by 5 bases and J by 5 bases; unmatched bases: 9.

In the case of this clonotype: Its ends do not fully match the called genes, so a read error is possible. V is TRBV20-1 and J is TRBJ2-1, with TRBD1 matching over 9 bases. This CDR3 is 15 amino acids long. CDR1 is DFQATT, CDR2 SNEGSKA, per germline (reference sequence). The CDR3 DNA reads TGCAGTGCTAGAGTCAGGCTTGGCGGGGACAGGGCCCGGGTCTTC. It encodes CSARVRLGGDRARVF.

V and J are TRBV27 and TRBJ1-4, with D hard to call. CDR3 size: 15 residues. Germline V gives CDR1 MNHEY, CDR2 SMNVEV (reference sequence). Trimming took off 5 bases at V and 7 bases at J, with 17 bases between the two ends. The CDR3 sequence is CASSPIGGLGEKLFF. The CDR3 bases are TGTGCCAGCAGTCCTATTGGAGGGTTAGGTGAAAAACTGTTTTTT.

In its sample, this clonotype is medium-sized. V gene TRBV7-2 combines with J gene TRBJ1-6; 9 bases map to TRBD1. Trimming at V came to 1 base and at J to 9 bases, leaving 4 bases not matched to a gene. CDR3 length equals 15 residues. The germline CDR1 and CDR2 sequences are SGHTA and FQGNSA. CDR3 protein: CASSLGQGVRSPLHF. CDR3 in DNA: TGTGCCAGCAGCTTAGGACAGGGGGTTCGTTCACCCCTCCACTTT.

This clonotype is labeled medium-sized. The J gene is TRBJ1-1, the V gene TRBV3-1; D is undetermined. Germline V gene sequence: CDR1 LGHDT, CDR2 YNNKEL (reference sequence). The CDR3 runs to 14 residues. V lost 4 bases to trimming and J lost 5 bases, with 14 bases between them. CDR3 DNA: TGTGCCAGCAGCCTCCGGGTCGGCGGGACTGAAGCTTTCTTT. Its translation is CASSLRVGGTEAFF.